The following is a T cell receptor beta chain sequence with its context. Only in-frame clones appear in the TCRdb table, and some are missing; sequencing was by immunoSEQ multiplex PCR. The table records 370,000 or so clones, roughly 86% of them present only once. This sample was included in a study of blood T cell repertoires in COVID-19. The wider study: COVID-19 samples from acute and convalescent phases originated in the United States, Italy and Spain. The cDNA or gDNA used as material had been derived from T cells, B-cell-depleted T cells, or PBMCs.

There are 18 residues in the CDR3. The chain couples TRBV21-1 to TRBJ2-6; the table assigns TRBD1, which was not confirmed against the DNA. TRBV21-1 is reported as a pseudogene. Sequencing was carried out using peripheral blood. The clonotype originates from a human donor with acute or convalescent COVID-19. The donor label of this sample is uncertain. The CDR3 DNA sequence: TGTGCCAGCACCCCAGGGACAGGGAGTTACTCTGGGGCCAACGTCCTGACTTTC. Its protein is CASTPGTGSYSGANVLTF.